One sample yielded the 16 T cell receptor beta chains listed below, sequenced in a study of CD4 T cell repertoires in COVID-19. These memory T cells were uncultured and sequenced directly after ex vivo isolation. Only in-frame clones appear in the TCRdb table, and some are missing; sequencing was by immunoSEQ multiplex PCR. The table has roughly 23,000 clones, roughly 84% seen once. This material consisted of central memory CD4+ T cells from blood, taken before the COVID-19 pandemic. The source is a human donor who had COVID-19.

The chain has TRBV11-2 and TRBJ2-6; TRBD1 agrees at 7 bases. After removal of 5 bases from V and 7 bases from J, the junction contained 14 bases not matched to a gene. This CDR3 contains 17 residues. CDR1 is SGHAT, CDR2 FQNNGV, per germline. For the CDR3, the DNA is TGTGCCAGCAGCCCGGACAGGTGGTCGTCTTTAGCCAACGTCCTGACTTTC. The encoded protein is CASSPDRWSSLANVLTF. Using reference TRBV11-2 and TRBJ2-6 for the parts outside the CDR3, the full variable domain is EAGVAQSPRYKIIEKRQSVAFWCNPISGHATLYWYQQILGQGPKLLIQFQNNGVVDDSQLPKDRFSAERLKGVDSTLKIQPAKLEDSAVYLCASSPDRWSSLANVLTFGAGSRLTVL.

V is TRBV30 and J is TRBJ1-2; tentative D call: TRBD1 (6 bases). CDR1 is GTSNPN, CDR2 SVGIG, per germline (reference sequence). The CDR3 runs to 15 residues. V was pared by 4 bases and J by 0 bases, with 15 bases between. The chain's CDR3 is CAWTRRTDANYGYTF. CDR3 in DNA: TGTGCCTGGACGCGTAGGACAGATGCTAACTATGGCTACACCTTC.

The chain carries TRBV19 and TRBJ2-7; the match to TRBD2 covers 9 bases. The CDR3 runs 17 residues. Germline lookup yields CDR1 LNHDA and CDR2 SQIVND (reference sequence). The V segment lost 11 bases and the J segment 6 bases; nucleotides outside the gene matches: 23. CDR3 loop: CACCVAGDPSGALEQYF. In nucleotides, the CDR3 is TGTGCCTGCTGCGTAGCGGGGGACCCCTCGGGTGCTCTCGAGCAGTACTTC.

The V and J genes are TRBV4-1 and TRBJ2-2; D is unresolved. V lost 0 bases, J lost 3 bases, and 14 bases lay in between. The CDR3 is 17 amino acids. From germline, CDR1 is MGHRA and CDR2 YSYEKL. CDR3 sequence reads: CASSQDPTPRYTGELFF. CDR3 DNA sequence: TGCGCCAGCAGCCAAGACCCGACACCCCGATACACCGGGGAGCTGTTTTTT.

The chain carries TRBV2 and TRBJ1-5; the D is unclear. The V gene lost 4 bases and the J gene lost 3 bases, with 10 bases spanning the gap. Germline CDR1 SNHLY, CDR2 FYNNEI. CDR3 length: 14 amino acids. DNA of the CDR3: TGTGCCAGCAGTGTAGATGAAGTCAATCAGCCCCAGCATTTT. Translating it yields CASSVDEVNQPQHF.

The V gene is TRBV19, the J gene TRBJ2-3, with TRBD1 identical over 9 bases. Germline values: CDR1 LNHDA, CDR2 SQIVND (reference sequence). V gave up 6 bases and J gave up 4 bases; unmatched junction bases: 2. The CDR3 extends over 13 amino acids. In DNA, the CDR3 is TGTGCCAGTAGGGGACAGGGAGCAGATACGCAGTATTTT. Its translation is CASRGQGADTQYF.

The chain joins TRBV6-1 to TRBJ2-5; D not resolved. Germline V gene data show CDR1 as MNHNS and CDR2 as SASEGT. The CDR3 contains 13 residues. V was shortened by 6 bases and J by 4 bases, with 12 bases between the two germline ends. The DNA of the CDR3 is TGTGCCAGCAGGACCTCGGGTGGAGAGACCCAGTACTTC. Amino acids: CASRTSGGETQYF.

This clone occurred a few times. V usage is TRBV6-5 and J usage is TRBJ1-5, with TRBD1 identical over 11 bases. Germline values: CDR1 MNHEY, CDR2 SVGAGI. Trimming took 4 bases from V and 5 from J; bases not matched to a gene: 1. CDR3 length equals 14 residues. The CDR3 protein is CASSWGQGDQPQHF. The CDR3 DNA is TGTGCCAGCAGTTGGGGACAGGGGGATCAGCCCCAGCATTTT.

DNA for the CDR3: TGTGCCAGCAGCTGGGACAGGGCTAACACCGGGGAGCTGTTTTTT. Translation gives CASSWDRANTGELFF. This sequence joins TRBV7-2 and TRBJ2-2, with 9 nucleotides matching TRBD1. The CDR3 length is 15 residues. The ends lost 4 bases at V and 2 bases at J; junction bases unmatched: 2. Germline V gene lookup returns CDR1 SGHTA and CDR2 FQGNSA.

The rearrangement links TRBV4-1 to TRBJ2-5, with D perhaps matching TRBD1 (5 bases). V was clipped by 2 bases and J by 4 bases, with 11 bases between them. CDR1 and CDR2 (germline): MGHRA, YSYEKL. CDR3 size: 14 residues. CDR3 sequence reads: CASSQNRPGETQYF. CDR3 bases: TGCGCCAGCAGCCAAAACAGGCCCGGAGAGACCCAGTACTTC.

This chain connects TRBV5-1 to TRBJ2-7; TRBD1 aligns across 8 bases. The V gene's germline CDR1 is SGHRS and CDR2 YFSETQ. This CDR3 has 14 amino acids. Trimming cost V 4 bases and J 3 bases; bases outside gene matches: 6. The CDR3 reads CASSARDRYYEQYF. Written as DNA, the CDR3 is TGCGCCAGCAGCGCCCGGGACAGGTACTACGAGCAGTACTTC.

V gene TRBV14 combines with J gene TRBJ2-1; D is unclear. This CDR3 has 12 residues. The germline CDR1 and CDR2 sequences are SGHDN and FVKESK. Trimming took 4 bases from V and 10 from J, leaving 11 bases between them. CDR3 amino acids: CASSPQVWEQFF. Written as DNA, the CDR3 is TGTGCCAGCAGCCCCCAGGTTTGGGAGCAGTTCTTC.

This chain joins TRBV5-4 and TRBJ1-2, with D unclear. The CDR3 sequence is 16 residues long. CDR1 and CDR2 from the germline V gene are SGHNT and YYREEE (reference sequence). The ends were cut back, 6 bases at V and 4 bases at J, with 22 bases in the middle. As DNA, the CDR3 is TGTGCCAGCATTATCCGTGTACCAGGAAAGACCTATGGCTACACCTTC. Its translation: CASIIRVPGKTYGYTF.

The chain employs TRBV5-4 and TRBJ2-3; 9 bases line up with TRBD2. J was trimmed by 9 bases and V by 0 bases; bases with no gene match: 14. The CDR3 runs to 17 residues. The germline V gene encodes CDR1 SGHNT and CDR2 YYREEE (reference sequence). CDR3 loop: CASSLGASGTALGTQYF. Written as DNA, the CDR3 is TGTGCCAGCAGCTTGGGGGCTAGCGGGACGGCGTTGGGGACGCAGTATTTT.

This clone was seen only a few times. This chain uses TRBV7-9 with TRBJ2-3, with D possibly matching TRBD2 (7 bases). Germline CDR1 is SEHNR and CDR2 is FQNEAQ (reference sequence). The CDR3 has 14 residues. V dropped 10 bases and J dropped 3 bases, with 17 bases sitting between them. DNA for the CDR3: TGTGCCACCACCAGAGGGGGGGCTACAGATACGCAGTATTTT. This sequence encodes CATTRGGATDTQYF.

V gene TRBV18 combines with J gene TRBJ1-2; 9 bases fit TRBD1. The germline CDR1 and CDR2 sequences are KGHSH and LQKENI. The V gene end was trimmed by 4 bases and the J gene end by 2 bases; junction bases not matched to a gene: 5. The CDR3 extends over 15 amino acids. The CDR3 DNA sequence: TGTGCCAGCTCACTTGGGACAGGGCCGAACTATGGCTACACCTTC. Translated, it gives CASSLGTGPNYGYTF.